This note documents a single TCR beta chain sequence. This record belongs to a study of blood T cell repertoires in COVID-19. Study in general: Samples representing acute and convalescent COVID-19 were sourced from the United States, Italy and Spain. PBMCs, B-cell-depleted T cells, or T cells were the source of the cDNA or gDNA that made up the material.

Germline CDR1 is MNHEY and CDR2 is SMNVEV (reference sequence). The CDR3 has 14 amino acids. Trimming removed 0 bases from V and 4 bases from J, with 9 bases in between. How the authors handled the data: It was from reference gene primer amplification that nucleated cell counts were estimated. Profiled with immunoSEQ multiplex PCR; TCRdb holds only in-frame clones, not every one. The V and J calls and clone size were taken over from that table, and D and trimming were inferred from the DNA. The sample records around 130,000 clones, around 85% being singletons. This receptor was taken from a human donor in a cohort sampled during active COVID-19. Sequencing used peripheral blood. The V call is TRBV27, the J call TRBJ1-1; D gene ambiguous. In DNA form, the CDR3 reads TGTGCCAGCAGTTTATCCTTCCGGGGCACTGAAGCTTTCTTT. Protein sequence: CASSLSFRGTEAFF.